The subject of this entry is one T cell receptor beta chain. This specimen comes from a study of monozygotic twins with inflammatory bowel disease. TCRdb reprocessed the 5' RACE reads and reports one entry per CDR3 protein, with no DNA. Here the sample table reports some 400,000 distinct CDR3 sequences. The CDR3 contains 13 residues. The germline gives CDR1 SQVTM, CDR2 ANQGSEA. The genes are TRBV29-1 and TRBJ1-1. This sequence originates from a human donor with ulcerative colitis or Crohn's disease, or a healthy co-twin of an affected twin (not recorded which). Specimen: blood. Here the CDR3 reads CSVEGQRASEAFF.